This T cell receptor beta chain originates from a study of T cells in women clearing cervical HPV infection. Judged by frequency, this clone is medium-sized (0.01 to 0.1%). TCR beta CDR3 amplified by multiplex PCR from approximately 1,100 ng genomic DNA. Only in-frame clones appear in the TCRdb table, and some are missing; sequencing was by immunoSEQ multiplex PCR. Its listing shows roughly 8,300 clones. All participants had a single incident cervical HPV16 infection, and prevalent HPV16 infections were excluded. The TCR was taken from a woman between 18 and 75 years old with a cervical HPV16 infection that either progressed to CIN3+ or cleared (not recorded which). Sequenced input: blood buffy coat.

CDR3 DNA, as far as it was read: TGTGCCAGCTCACCGGGACTAGGAACAGATACG. This gives the protein CASSPGLGTDT. The CDR3 as a whole reads CASSPGLGTDTQYF. The chain uses TRBV18 and TRBJ2-3, with 8 bases matching TRBD2. The read comes to an end 3 residues before the CDR3 does, leaving the germline J gene to fill in the end. Losses at the gene ends were 3 bases for V and 3 bases for J; bases not matched to a gene: 2. This CDR3 spans 14 amino acids. CDR1 is KGHSH, CDR2 LQKENI, per germline.